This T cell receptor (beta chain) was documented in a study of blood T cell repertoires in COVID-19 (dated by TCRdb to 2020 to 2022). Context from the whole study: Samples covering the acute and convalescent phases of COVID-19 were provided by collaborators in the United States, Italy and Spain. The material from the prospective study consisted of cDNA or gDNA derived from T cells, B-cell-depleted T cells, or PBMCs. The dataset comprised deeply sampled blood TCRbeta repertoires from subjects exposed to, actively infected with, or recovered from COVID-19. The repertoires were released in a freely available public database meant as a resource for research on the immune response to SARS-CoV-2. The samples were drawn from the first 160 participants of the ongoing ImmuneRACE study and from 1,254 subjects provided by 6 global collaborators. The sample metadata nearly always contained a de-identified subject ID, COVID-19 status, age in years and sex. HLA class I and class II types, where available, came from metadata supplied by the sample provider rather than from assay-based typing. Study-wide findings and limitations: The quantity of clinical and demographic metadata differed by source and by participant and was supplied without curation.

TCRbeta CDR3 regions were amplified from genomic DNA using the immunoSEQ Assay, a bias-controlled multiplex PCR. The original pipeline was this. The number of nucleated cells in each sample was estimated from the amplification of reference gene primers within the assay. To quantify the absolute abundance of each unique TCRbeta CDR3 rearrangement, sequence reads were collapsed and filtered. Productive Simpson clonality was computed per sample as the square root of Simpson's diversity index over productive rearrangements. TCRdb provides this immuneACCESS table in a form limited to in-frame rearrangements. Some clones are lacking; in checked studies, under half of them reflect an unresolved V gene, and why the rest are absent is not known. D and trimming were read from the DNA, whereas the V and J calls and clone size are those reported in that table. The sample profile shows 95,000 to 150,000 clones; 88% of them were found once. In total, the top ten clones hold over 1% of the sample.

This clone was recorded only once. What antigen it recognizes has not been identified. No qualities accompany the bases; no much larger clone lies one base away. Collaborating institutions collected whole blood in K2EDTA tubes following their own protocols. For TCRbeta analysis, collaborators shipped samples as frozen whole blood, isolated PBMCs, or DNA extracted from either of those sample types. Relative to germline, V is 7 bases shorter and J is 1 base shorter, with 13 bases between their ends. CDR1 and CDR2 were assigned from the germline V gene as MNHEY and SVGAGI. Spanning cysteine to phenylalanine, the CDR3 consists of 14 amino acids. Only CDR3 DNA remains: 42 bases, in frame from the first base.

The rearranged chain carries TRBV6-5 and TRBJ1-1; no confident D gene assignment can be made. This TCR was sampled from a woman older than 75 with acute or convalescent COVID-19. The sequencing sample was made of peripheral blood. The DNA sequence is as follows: TGTGCCAGCAAAAAAACCCGGGGGAACACTGAAGCTTTCTTT. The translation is CASKKTRGNTEAFF.